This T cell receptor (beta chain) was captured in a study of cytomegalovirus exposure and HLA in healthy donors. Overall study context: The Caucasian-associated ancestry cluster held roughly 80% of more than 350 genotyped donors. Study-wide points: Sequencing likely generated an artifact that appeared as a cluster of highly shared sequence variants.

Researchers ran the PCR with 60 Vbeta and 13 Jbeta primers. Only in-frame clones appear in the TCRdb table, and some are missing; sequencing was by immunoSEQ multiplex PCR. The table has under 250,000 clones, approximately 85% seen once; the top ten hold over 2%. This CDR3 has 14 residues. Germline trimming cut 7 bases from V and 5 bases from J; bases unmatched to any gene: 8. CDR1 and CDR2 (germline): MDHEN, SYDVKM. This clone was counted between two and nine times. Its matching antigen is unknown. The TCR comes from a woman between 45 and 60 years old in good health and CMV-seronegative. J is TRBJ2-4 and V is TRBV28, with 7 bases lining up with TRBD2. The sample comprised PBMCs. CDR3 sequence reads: CASTPGTNENIQYF. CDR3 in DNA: TGTGCCAGCACGCCCGGGACTAATGAAAACATTCAGTACTTC.